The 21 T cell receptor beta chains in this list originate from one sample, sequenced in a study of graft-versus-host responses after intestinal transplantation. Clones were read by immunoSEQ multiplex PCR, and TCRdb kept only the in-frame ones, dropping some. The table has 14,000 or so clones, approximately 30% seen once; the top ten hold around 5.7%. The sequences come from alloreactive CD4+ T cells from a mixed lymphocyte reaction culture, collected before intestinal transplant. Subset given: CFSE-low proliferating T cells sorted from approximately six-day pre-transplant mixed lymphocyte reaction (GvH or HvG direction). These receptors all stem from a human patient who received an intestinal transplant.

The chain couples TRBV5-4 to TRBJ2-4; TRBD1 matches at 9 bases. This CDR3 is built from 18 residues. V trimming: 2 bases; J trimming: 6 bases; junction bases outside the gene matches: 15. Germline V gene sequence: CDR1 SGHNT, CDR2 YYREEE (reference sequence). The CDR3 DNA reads TGTGCCAGCAGCTTTGTACGTGCCTCTGGGACAGGGTTAAACATTCAGTACTTC. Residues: CASSFVRASGTGLNIQYF.

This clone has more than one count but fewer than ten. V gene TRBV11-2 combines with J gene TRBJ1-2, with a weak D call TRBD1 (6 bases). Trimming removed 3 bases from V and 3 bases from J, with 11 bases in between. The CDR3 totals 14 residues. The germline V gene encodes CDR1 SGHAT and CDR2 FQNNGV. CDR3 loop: CASSLPGGHYGYTF. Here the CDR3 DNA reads TGTGCCAGCAGCTTGCCCGGGGGGCACTATGGCTACACCTTC. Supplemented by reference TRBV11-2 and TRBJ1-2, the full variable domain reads EAGVAQSPRYKIIEKRQSVAFWCNPISGHATLYWYQQILGQGPKLLIQFQNNGVVDDSQLPKDRFSAERLKGVDSTLKIQPAKLEDSAVYLCASSLPGGHYGYTFGSGTRLTVV.

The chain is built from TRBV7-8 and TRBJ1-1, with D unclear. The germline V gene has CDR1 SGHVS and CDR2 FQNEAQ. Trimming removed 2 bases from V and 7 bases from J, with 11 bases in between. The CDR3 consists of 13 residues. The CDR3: CASSLSGIGEAFF. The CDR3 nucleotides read TGTGCCAGCAGCTTATCAGGAATAGGTGAAGCTTTCTTT.

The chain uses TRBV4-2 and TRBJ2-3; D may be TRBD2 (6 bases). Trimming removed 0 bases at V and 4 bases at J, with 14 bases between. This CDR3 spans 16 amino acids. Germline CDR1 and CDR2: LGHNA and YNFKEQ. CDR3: CASSQDPGVGPDTQYF. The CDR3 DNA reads TGTGCCAGCAGCCAAGACCCGGGAGTGGGGCCAGATACGCAGTATTTT.

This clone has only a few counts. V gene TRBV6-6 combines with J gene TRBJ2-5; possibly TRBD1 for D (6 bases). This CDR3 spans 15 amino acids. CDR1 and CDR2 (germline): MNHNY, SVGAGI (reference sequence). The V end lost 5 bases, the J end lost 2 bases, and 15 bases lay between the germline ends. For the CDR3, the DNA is TGTGCCAGCAGTGGTAGGGGGAGAGGTCAAGAGACCCAGTACTTC. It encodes CASSGRGRGQETQYF.

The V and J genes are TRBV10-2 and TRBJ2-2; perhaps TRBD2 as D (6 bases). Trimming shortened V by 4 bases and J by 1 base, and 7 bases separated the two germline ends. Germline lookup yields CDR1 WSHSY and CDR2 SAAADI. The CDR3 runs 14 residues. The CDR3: CASSVAVNTGELFF. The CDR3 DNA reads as TGCGCCAGCAGTGTAGCGGTGAACACCGGGGAGCTGTTTTTT.

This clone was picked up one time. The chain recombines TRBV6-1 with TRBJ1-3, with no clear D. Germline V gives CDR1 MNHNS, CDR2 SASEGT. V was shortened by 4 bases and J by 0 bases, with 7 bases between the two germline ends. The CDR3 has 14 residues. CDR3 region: CASSGGTSGNTIYF. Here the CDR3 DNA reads TGTGCCAGCAGTGGGGGTACCTCTGGAAACACCATATATTTT.

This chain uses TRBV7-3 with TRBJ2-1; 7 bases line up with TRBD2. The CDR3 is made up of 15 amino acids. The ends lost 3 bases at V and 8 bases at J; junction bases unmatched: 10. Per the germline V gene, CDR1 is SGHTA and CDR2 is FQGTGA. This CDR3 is CASSFRGRAGDEQFF. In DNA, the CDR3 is TGTGCCAGCAGCTTTAGAGGGAGGGCCGGAGATGAGCAGTTCTTC.

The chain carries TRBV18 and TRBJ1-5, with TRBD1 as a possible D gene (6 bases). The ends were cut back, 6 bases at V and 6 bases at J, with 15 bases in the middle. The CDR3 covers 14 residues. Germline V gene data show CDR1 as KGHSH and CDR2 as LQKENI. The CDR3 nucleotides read TGTGCCAGCTCCTCGGGAGGGGGTATTCAGCCCCAGCATTTT. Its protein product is CASSSGGGIQPQHF.

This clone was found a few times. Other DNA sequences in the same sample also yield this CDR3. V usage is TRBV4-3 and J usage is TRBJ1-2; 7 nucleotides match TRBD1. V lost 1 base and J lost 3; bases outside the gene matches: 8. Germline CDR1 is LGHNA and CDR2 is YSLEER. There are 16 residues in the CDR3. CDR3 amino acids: CASSQVVSQGYYGYTF. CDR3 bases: TGCGCCAGCAGCCAAGTTGTCTCACAGGGGTACTATGGCTACACCTTC.

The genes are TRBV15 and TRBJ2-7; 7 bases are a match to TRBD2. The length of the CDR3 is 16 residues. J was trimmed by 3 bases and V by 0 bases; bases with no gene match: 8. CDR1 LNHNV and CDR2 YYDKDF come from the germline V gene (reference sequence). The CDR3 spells CATSRDIGRAGYEQYF. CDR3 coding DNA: TGTGCCACCAGCAGAGATATTGGGAGGGCGGGCTACGAGCAGTACTTC.

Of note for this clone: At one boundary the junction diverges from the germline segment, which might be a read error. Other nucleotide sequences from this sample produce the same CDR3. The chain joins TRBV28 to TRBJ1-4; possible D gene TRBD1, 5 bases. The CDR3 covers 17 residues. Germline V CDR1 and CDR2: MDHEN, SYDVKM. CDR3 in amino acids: CASSFYPGQGANEKLFF. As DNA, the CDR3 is TGTGCCAGCAGCTTCTACCCAGGGCAAGGAGCTAATGAGAAACTGTTTTTT.

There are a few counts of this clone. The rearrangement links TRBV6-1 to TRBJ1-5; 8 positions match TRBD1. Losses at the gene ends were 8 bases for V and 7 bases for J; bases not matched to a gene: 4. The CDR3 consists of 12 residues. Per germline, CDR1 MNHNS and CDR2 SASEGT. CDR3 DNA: TGTGCCAGCGGAAGACAGGGGCAGCCCCAGCATTTT. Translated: CASGRQGQPQHF.

The DNA of the CDR3 is TGTGCCAGCAGTCCCCTGACTAGTCCTCCAGGCGAGCAGTACTTC. Protein sequence: CASSPLTSPPGEQYF. This chain joins TRBV25-1 and TRBJ2-5; D is perhaps TRBD2 (6 bases). The J call may be mistaken, given a closer DNA end match to TRBJ2-7. Germline values: CDR1 MGHDK, CDR2 SYGVNS. The CDR3 runs 15 residues.

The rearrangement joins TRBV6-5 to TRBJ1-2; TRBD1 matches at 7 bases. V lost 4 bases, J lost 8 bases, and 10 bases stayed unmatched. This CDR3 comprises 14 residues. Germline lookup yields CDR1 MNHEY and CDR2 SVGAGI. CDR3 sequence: CASSSLDRARGYTF. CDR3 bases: TGTGCCAGCAGTTCCTTAGACAGGGCCCGGGGCTACACCTTC.

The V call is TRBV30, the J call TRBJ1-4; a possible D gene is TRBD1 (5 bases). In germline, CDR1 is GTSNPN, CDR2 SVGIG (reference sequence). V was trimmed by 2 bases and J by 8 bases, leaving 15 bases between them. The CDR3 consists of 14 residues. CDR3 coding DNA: TGTGCCTGGAGTAGCTTAGGGGTTGGAGAAAAACTGTTTTTT. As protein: CAWSSLGVGEKLFF.

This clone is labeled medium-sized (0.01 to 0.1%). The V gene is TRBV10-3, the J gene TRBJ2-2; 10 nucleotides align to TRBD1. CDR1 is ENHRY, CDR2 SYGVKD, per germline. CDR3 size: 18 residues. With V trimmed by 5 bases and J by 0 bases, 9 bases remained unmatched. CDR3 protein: CAISRTGGKTPNTGELFF. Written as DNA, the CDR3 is TGTGCCATCAGTAGGACAGGGGGGAAGACTCCGAACACCGGGGAGCTGTTTTTT.

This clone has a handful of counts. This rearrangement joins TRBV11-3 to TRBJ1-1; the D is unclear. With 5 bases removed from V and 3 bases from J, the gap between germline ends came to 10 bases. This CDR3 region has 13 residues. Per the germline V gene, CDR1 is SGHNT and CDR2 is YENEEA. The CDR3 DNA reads TGTGCCAGCAGCCTCACCCCGGACACTGAAGCTTTCTTT. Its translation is CASSLTPDTEAFF.

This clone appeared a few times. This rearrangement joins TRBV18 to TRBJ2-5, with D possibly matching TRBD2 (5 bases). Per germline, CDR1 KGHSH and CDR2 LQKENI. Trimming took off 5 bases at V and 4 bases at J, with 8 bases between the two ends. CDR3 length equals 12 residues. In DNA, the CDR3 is TGTGCCAGCTCATCGGGGTCAGAGACCCAGTACTTC. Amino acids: CASSSGSETQYF.

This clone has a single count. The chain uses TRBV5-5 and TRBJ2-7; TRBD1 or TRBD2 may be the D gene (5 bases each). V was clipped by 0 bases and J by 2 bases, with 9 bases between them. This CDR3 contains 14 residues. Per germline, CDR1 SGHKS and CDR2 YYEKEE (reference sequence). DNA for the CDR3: TGTGCCAGCAGCTTGGTCGGGACCACCTACGAGCAGTACTTC. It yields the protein CASSLVGTTYEQYF.

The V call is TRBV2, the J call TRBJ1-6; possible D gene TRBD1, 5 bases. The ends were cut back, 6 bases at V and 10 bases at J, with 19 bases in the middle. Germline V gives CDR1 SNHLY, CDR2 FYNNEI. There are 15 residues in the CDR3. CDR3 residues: CASRTDFSGGSPLHF. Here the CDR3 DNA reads TGTGCCAGCAGAACAGACTTTTCGGGGGGGTCACCCCTCCACTTT.